The clone carrying this T cell receptor (beta chain) has just a few counts. Its antigen remains unknown. The sample belongs to a study of cytomegalovirus exposure and HLA in healthy donors. Study-level results: The study designated about 180 TCR beta chains cytomegalovirus-associated. TCR beta sequences reportedly predicted the HLA-A and HLA-B alleles of most subjects accurately.

The CDR3 runs 13 residues. CDR1 is MDHEN and CDR2 is SYDVKM in the germline V gene. Trimming took 7 bases from V and 8 from J, leaving 17 bases between them. PCR primers comprised 60 Vbeta and 13 Jbeta primers. Only in-frame clones appear in the TCRdb table, and some are missing; sequencing was by immunoSEQ multiplex PCR. The table records under 200,000 clones, around 80% of them present only once. Source material: PBMCs. The V call is TRBV28, the J call TRBJ1-2; TRBD1 might be the D (5 bases). This sequence originates from a woman aged 50 to 60 in good health and CMV-seronegative. The CDR3 here is CASNEPSGLGYTF. DNA for the CDR3: TGTGCCAGCAACGAACCTTCAGGGCTGGGCTACACCTTC.